The 7 T cell receptor beta chains listed next were all sequenced from one sample in a study of shared clonotypes between healthy human individuals. Some clones are missing from TCRdb's copy, which holds only in-frame ones; the method was immunoSEQ multiplex PCR. Among 1.6 million or so clones, roughly 96% were seen once, and the ten largest hold over 1%. Sequences were obtained from naive CD4+ T cells sorted from blood. Regarding subset: CD45RA+ positively selected. The receptors originated from a man in his thirties or forties in good health.

The chain uses TRBV28 and TRBJ2-4, with D possibly TRBD2 on 6 matching bases. The germline CDR1 and CDR2 sequences are MDHEN and SYDVKM. The germline V and J ends were trimmed by 5 bases and 7 bases, with 12 bases remaining between them. The CDR3 runs to 13 residues. CDR3 protein: CASSLPRGNIQYF. CDR3 DNA: TGTGCCAGCAGTCTTCCTCGGGGGAACATTCAGTACTTC.

V is TRBV7-8 and J is TRBJ2-7, with unresolved D. The germline V gene has CDR1 SGHVS and CDR2 FQNEAQ. The V gene lost 1 base and the J gene lost 4 bases, with 8 bases spanning the gap. CDR3 length: 13 residues. The CDR3 DNA reads as TGTGCCAGCAGCTTAGTTGCGTTATACGAGCAGTACTTC. Translated, it gives CASSLVALYEQYF.

The chain combines TRBV4-3 with TRBJ2-1, with D unclear. Germline CDR1 is LGHNA and CDR2 is YSLEER. The CDR3 contains 13 residues. V lost 3 bases and J lost 4, with 7 bases in between. CDR3 amino acids: CASSQGQYNEQFF. The CDR3 nucleotides are TGCGCCAGCAGCCAGGGCCAATACAATGAGCAGTTCTTC.

The genes are TRBV5-8 and TRBJ1-4; 9 bases align to TRBD1. The V and J ends lost 4 bases and 0 bases, in that order; junction bases with no gene match: 10. This CDR3 is built from 18 residues. Germline values: CDR1 SGHTS, CDR2 YDEGEE. The CDR3 DNA is TGTGCCAGCAGCCGCGCACAGGGGGCTCTAACAACTAATGAAAAACTGTTTTTT. Translation gives CASSRAQGALTTNEKLFF.

This clone has a single count. The rearrangement uses TRBV19 and TRBJ2-5; D is unclear. Trimming pared 5 bases from V and 10 bases from J, leaving 26 bases between. The CDR3 loop spans 16 amino acids. Germline-derived CDR1 and CDR2 are LNHDA and SQIVND (reference sequence). The CDR3, as DNA: TGTGCCAGTAGTCTGGCCCCAGGCGCACCTCCACCAGGCCAGTACTTC. It is translated as CASSLAPGAPPPGQYF.

The rearrangement uses TRBV6-5 and TRBJ1-2; D gene uncertain. V lost 5 bases to trimming and J lost 0 bases, with 7 bases between them. Germline V lookup: CDR1 MNHEY, CDR2 SVGAGI. There are 13 residues in the CDR3. CDR3 amino acids: CASSLGPNYGYTF. CDR3 DNA: TGTGCCAGCAGTCTGGGCCCTAACTATGGCTACACCTTC.

This rearrangement joins TRBV5-4 to TRBJ2-3; 9 positions match TRBD2. V lost 4 bases and J lost 2; bases outside the gene matches: 11. This CDR3 contains 17 residues. Germline V CDR1 and CDR2: SGHNT, YYREEE (reference sequence). The CDR3 sequence: CASSPMAGGPLTDTQYF. The DNA of the CDR3 is TGTGCCAGCAGCCCGATGGCGGGAGGGCCTCTCACAGATACGCAGTATTTT. Based on the CDR3 plus reference TRBV5-4 and TRBJ2-3, the full variable domain is ETGVTQSPTHLIKTRGQQVTLRCSSQSGHNTVSWYQQALGQGPQFIFQYYREEENGRGNFPPRFSGLQFPNYSSELNVNALELDDSALYLCASSPMAGGPLTDTQYFGPGTRLTVL.